These 14 T cell receptor beta chains were all obtained from the same sample, sequenced in a study of early T cells in non-severe SARS-CoV-2 infection. MiXCR, applied by TCRdb to the 5' RACE reads, yields one record per CDR3 protein. The sample has about 48,000 distinct CDR3 sequences, 6.5% to 9.5% seen once; the top ten hold 5.8%. The sample comprised whole blood. The source of these receptors is an adult who was a healthcare worker with PCR-confirmed SARS-CoV-2 infection or an uninfected control (not recorded which).

Only a few counts were recorded for this clonotype. V and J are TRBV20-1 and TRBJ2-4, with 7 bases identical to TRBD1. CDR1 and CDR2 from the germline V gene are DFQATT and SNEGSKA (reference sequence). V lost 4 bases and J lost 0; bases outside the gene matches: 12. There are 17 residues in the CDR3. The CDR3 nucleotides read TGCAGTGCTACACCTCCGGGGCAGGGGGTAGCCAAAAACATTCAGTACTTC. Translation: CSATPPGQGVAKNIQYF.

Here the CDR3 reads CASRLGPSAKLNEQFF. The DNA of the CDR3 is TGTGCCAGCAGACTAGGGCCCTCCGCCAAACTTAATGAGCAGTTCTTC. The gene calls are TRBV7-8 and TRBJ2-1, with a tentative D call TRBD2 (5 bases). V was shortened by 6 bases and J by 7 bases, with 22 bases between the two germline ends. In germline, CDR1 is SGHVS, CDR2 FQNEAQ. CDR3 length: 16 amino acids.

The V and J genes are TRBV9 and TRBJ2-1, with TRBD2 matching over 11 bases. Unmatched junction bases numbered 12, after V lost 3 bases and J lost 13 bases. Germline V lookup: CDR1 SGDLS, CDR2 YYNGEE. CDR3 length: 15 amino acids. The chain's CDR3 is CASSDLGLAGSLQFF. Written as DNA, the CDR3 is TGTGCCAGCAGCGATCTTGGACTAGCGGGTTCGTTACAGTTCTTC.

In its sample, this clonotype was seen many times. The rearrangement joins TRBV6-1 to TRBJ2-1, with a weak D call TRBD1 (5 bases). Germline V gene lookup returns CDR1 MNHNS and CDR2 SASEGT. With 11 bases removed from V and 5 bases from J, the gap between germline ends came to 16 bases. The CDR3 spans 13 residues. This CDR3 reads CAVLGPQNNEQFF. The CDR3 DNA is TGTGCCGTTCTGGGGCCCCAAAACAATGAGCAGTTCTTC.

This clonotype was recorded a few times. CDR3 loop: CASSPGASYEQYF. In DNA form, the CDR3 reads TGTGCCAGCAGCCCAGGGGCCTCCTACGAGCAGTACTTC. The chain couples TRBV13 to TRBJ2-7, with D tentatively TRBD1 (6 bases). V was pared by 5 bases and J by 0 bases, with 8 bases between. Germline lookup yields CDR1 PRHDT and CDR2 FYEKMQ (reference sequence). The CDR3 has 13 amino acids.

Many counts were recorded for this clonotype. The gene calls are TRBV20-1 and TRBJ2-1; D assignment may be TRBD1 or TRBD2 (5 bases each). CDR1 and CDR2 from the germline V gene are DFQATT and SNEGSKA (reference sequence). CDR3 size: 12 residues. The V and J ends lost 3 bases and 5 bases respectively, with 8 bases between them. CDR3 sequence: CSASGADNEQFF. The DNA of the CDR3 is TGCAGTGCTAGCGGGGCGGACAATGAGCAGTTCTTC.

This clonotype was seen repeatedly, ten times or more. The rearrangement links TRBV5-1 to TRBJ1-1; no clear D gene. CDR1 is SGHRS, CDR2 YFSETQ, per germline. The germline V and J ends were trimmed by 2 bases and 3 bases, with 14 bases remaining between them. The CDR3 consists of 15 residues. The CDR3, as DNA: TGCGCCAGCAGCTTTGTAGTGGGCCGGGACACTGAAGCTTTCTTT. Translated: CASSFVVGRDTEAFF.

The chain links TRBV29-1 to TRBJ2-1; 10 bases align to TRBD2. V shed 4 bases, J shed 7 bases, and the junction held 7 bases outside the gene matches. This CDR3 comprises 14 residues. The germline V gene has CDR1 SQVTM and CDR2 ANQGSEA. Here the CDR3 reads CSVAGTSVLNEQFF. The CDR3 coding sequence is TGCAGCGTTGCCGGGACTAGCGTCCTGAATGAGCAGTTCTTC.

The V and J genes are TRBV19 and TRBJ2-5; D possibly corresponds to TRBD1 (5 bases). The CDR3 extends over 13 amino acids. CDR1 and CDR2 (germline): LNHDA, SQIVND (reference sequence). V shed 6 bases and J shed 4 bases, with 12 bases lying between them. The CDR3 region has the DNA TGTGCCAGTAGGCCGACAGCGAGAGAGACCCAGTACTTC. Residues: CASRPTARETQYF.

This clonotype was observed a handful of times. V is TRBV4-1 and J is TRBJ1-6, with D possibly matching TRBD1 (6 bases). The CDR3 length is 14 residues. V lost 5 bases and J lost 4, with 9 bases in between. Germline assignment: CDR1 MGHRA and CDR2 YSYEKL. The CDR3 here is CASSWTDYNSPLHF. CDR3 in DNA: TGCGCCAGCAGCTGGACAGATTATAATTCACCCCTCCACTTT.

This clonotype was picked up many times. The chain uses TRBV18 and TRBJ1-6; 7 nucleotides line up with TRBD1. This CDR3 comprises 14 residues. Trimming at V came to 4 bases and at J to 8 bases, leaving 5 bases not matched to a gene. The germline CDR1 and CDR2 sequences are KGHSH and LQKENI. In DNA form, the CDR3 reads TGTGCCAGCTCACAAACAGGGGTAGATTCACCCCTCCACTTT. This codes for CASSQTGVDSPLHF.

The chain links TRBV12-3 or TRBV12-4 to TRBJ2-7, with unresolved D. CDR3 length: 15 amino acids. V was pared by 7 bases and J by 1 base, with 17 bases between. CDR3 loop: CASTWALLGSYEQYF. For the CDR3, the DNA is TGTGCCAGCACCTGGGCCCTTCTCGGATCCTACGAGCAGTACTTC.

This clonotype has only a few counts. The V gene is TRBV7-9, the J gene TRBJ1-1, with a weak D call TRBD1 (6 bases). Trimming left V 4 bases short and J 1 base short, with 7 bases between. This CDR3 has 13 residues. Looked up from germline, CDR1 is SEHNR and CDR2 is FQNEAQ (reference sequence). Here the CDR3 DNA reads TGTGCCAGCAGCTCACAGGGGAACACTGAAGCTTTCTTT. It specifies CASSSQGNTEAFF.

The chain combines TRBV12-3 or TRBV12-4 with TRBJ2-3, with 8 bases identical to TRBD2. The CDR3 is made up of 16 amino acids. Unmatched junction bases numbered 9, after V lost 3 bases and J lost 4 bases. CDR3 coding DNA: TGTGCCAGCAGTTTGGGGACGGGGGGGCTGTCAGATACGCAGTATTTT. As protein: CASSLGTGGLSDTQYF.